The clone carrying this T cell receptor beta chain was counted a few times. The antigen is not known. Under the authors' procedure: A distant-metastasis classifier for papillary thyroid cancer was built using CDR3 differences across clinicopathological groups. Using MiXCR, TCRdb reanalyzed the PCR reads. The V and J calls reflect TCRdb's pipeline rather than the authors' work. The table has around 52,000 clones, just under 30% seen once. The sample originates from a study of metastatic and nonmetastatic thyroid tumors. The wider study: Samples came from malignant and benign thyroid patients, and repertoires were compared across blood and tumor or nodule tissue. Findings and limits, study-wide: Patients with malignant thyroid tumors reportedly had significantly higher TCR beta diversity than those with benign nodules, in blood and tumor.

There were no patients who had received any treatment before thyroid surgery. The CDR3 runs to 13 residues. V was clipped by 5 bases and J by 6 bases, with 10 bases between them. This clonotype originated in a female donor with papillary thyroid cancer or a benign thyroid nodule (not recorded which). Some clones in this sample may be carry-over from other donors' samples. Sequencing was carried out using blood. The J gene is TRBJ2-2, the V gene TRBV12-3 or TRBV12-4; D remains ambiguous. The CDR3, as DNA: TGTGCCAGCAGTCCCGGGTTGGCCGGGGAGCTGTTTTTT. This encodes CASSPGLAGELFF.